This T cell receptor beta chain comes out of a study of molecular identifiers for immune sequencing clone quantification. The study's findings and limits: Jurkat TCR RNA from one cell was spiked into about a million naive cells, and it was reportedly detectable there. For highly expanded clones, sizes could be underestimated when identical TCR molecules share a barcode.

Sorted inputs of about 19,000 to 1,100,000 cells, with 10%, 30% or 50% RNA, yielded naive CD8 libraries. Sorting defined naive CD8 T cells as CD8+CD4-CCR7+CD45RA+. This clonotype came up many times. What it binds is unknown. TCRdb reprocessed the PCR reads with MiXCR, giving one entry per CDR3 protein. This table holds hundreds of thousands of distinct CDR3 sequences, over 25% found once. CDR1 is SGHTA, CDR2 FQGNSA, per germline. This CDR3 region has 14 residues. With V trimmed by 8 bases and J by 5 bases, 8 bases remained unmatched. The chain recombines TRBV7-2 with TRBJ2-3; 9 bases map to TRBD2. Input material: naive CD8+ T cells from blood, with Jurkat cell RNA spiked in. As to subset: FACS-sorted CD8+CD4-CCR7+CD45RA+ naive T cells. This clonotype originated in a human donor in good health. Some libraries in this study had Jurkat cell RNA spiked in. The CDR3 DNA follows: TGTGCCAGCGAGGCGGGAGGGGCAAGAGATACGCAGTATTTT. It specifies CASEAGGARDTQYF.